These 22 T cell receptor beta chains were all obtained from the same sample, sequenced in a study of cytomegalovirus exposure and HLA in healthy donors. With 60 Vbeta and 13 Jbeta primers, the PCR was carried out. Sequencing was performed with immunoSEQ multiplex PCR; in TCRdb, only in-frame clones are kept and a portion is missing. The table records around 230,000 clones, just under 80% of them present only once. Sequenced sample: PBMCs. These receptors were collected from a boy under 18 in good health and CMV-seronegative.

This clone was recorded once. The V call is TRBV11-3, the J call TRBJ2-3; 7 bases line up with TRBD2. V shed 1 base and J 6 bases; nucleotides not matched to a gene: 4. Germline lookup yields CDR1 SGHNT and CDR2 YENEEA. CDR3 length equals 14 residues. The DNA of the CDR3 is TGTGCCAGCAGCTTAGGGGGAGGGCCTGATACGCAGTATTTT. It codes for CASSLGGGPDTQYF. Combining the CDR3 with reference TRBV11-3 and TRBJ2-3 gives the whole variable domain EAGVVQSPRYKIIEKKQPVAFWCNPISGHNTLYWYLQNLGQGPELLIRYENEEAVDDSQLPKDRFSAERLKGVDSTLKIQPAELGDSAVYLCASSLGGGPDTQYFGPGTRLTVL.

This clone was counted once. The rearrangement joins TRBV15 to TRBJ2-7; D gene ambiguous. The V end was cut by 0 bases, the J end by 2 bases, with 17 bases between. CDR3 length: 17 amino acids. Germline lookup yields CDR1 LNHNV and CDR2 YYDKDF (reference sequence). This CDR3 is CATSRDVVVRNPYEQYF. In DNA form, the CDR3 reads TGTGCCACCAGCAGAGATGTCGTCGTCAGAAACCCCTACGAGCAGTACTTC.

The V gene is TRBV4-1, the J gene TRBJ1-6, with 10 bases that match TRBD1. V shed 3 bases and J 8 bases; nucleotides not matched to a gene: 10. Germline V CDR1 and CDR2: MGHRA, YSYEKL. CDR3 length: 17 amino acids. In nucleotides, the CDR3 is TGCGCCAGCAGCCACCCATATACCGGGACAGGGGATTCACCCCTCCACTTT. Encoded protein: CASSHPYTGTGDSPLHF.

The gene calls are TRBV6-6 and TRBJ1-2; no reliable D call. The CDR3 is 13 amino acids. Germline loops: CDR1 MNHNY, CDR2 SVGAGI (reference sequence). V was shortened by 0 bases and J by 6 bases, with 8 bases between the two germline ends. The CDR3: CASSYSAGHGYTF. CDR3 bases: TGTGCCAGCAGTTACTCGGCAGGCCATGGCTACACCTTC.

This clone was picked up a small number of times. The chain carries TRBV18 and TRBJ1-4, with a tentative D call TRBD1 (6 bases). CDR3 length equals 15 residues. Germline values: CDR1 KGHSH, CDR2 LQKENI. V lost 2 bases and J 4 bases, leaving 11 bases between the germline ends. The DNA of the CDR3 is TGTGCCAGCTCACCAACGACAGGTGTTAATGAAAAACTGTTTTTT. It encodes CASSPTTGVNEKLFF.

The rearrangement uses TRBV6-5 and TRBJ1-6, with 8 bases identical to TRBD1. V gave up 6 bases and J gave up 13 bases; unmatched junction bases: 11. The CDR3 is 14 residues long. Per the germline V gene, CDR1 is MNHEY and CDR2 is SVGAGI. The CDR3 is CASSRDRGSLPLHF. The CDR3 nucleotides read TGTGCCAGCAGCCGAGACAGGGGATCTCTTCCCCTCCACTTT.

In this sample, this clone turned up a few times. The V call is TRBV7-2, the J call TRBJ2-7, with D possibly TRBD2 on 6 matching bases. Germline V gene data show CDR1 as SGHTA and CDR2 as FQGNSA. The CDR3 has 15 residues. V lost 1 base to trimming and J lost 7 bases, with 17 bases between them. Here the CDR3 reads CASSLVGGSSREQYF. The CDR3 DNA follows: TGTGCCAGCAGCTTAGTGGGGGGATCATCGCGGGAGCAGTACTTC.

This clone was recorded only once. This chain uses TRBV6-1 with TRBJ2-5; the D is unclear. V lost 11 bases and J 1 base, leaving 17 bases between the germline ends. Germline V gene lookup returns CDR1 MNHNS and CDR2 SASEGT. This CDR3 is built from 14 residues. The CDR3 loop is CARTPGTAQETQYF. The CDR3 DNA reads TGTGCCCGCACCCCAGGTACGGCCCAAGAGACCCAGTACTTC.

V and J are TRBV30 and TRBJ1-2; D not resolved. The CDR3 totals 14 residues. Germline CDR1 is GTSNPN and CDR2 is SVGIG (reference sequence). The V and J ends lost 3 bases and 3 bases respectively, with 14 bases between them. Written as DNA, the CDR3 is TGTGCCTGGAGGGAGGAAAGGGAGGACTATGGCTACACCTTC. Its protein is CAWREEREDYGYTF.

This clone was recorded once. V gene TRBV5-6 combines with J gene TRBJ1-1, with 12 bases aligning to TRBD1. This CDR3 is 16 amino acids long. Germline CDR1 SGHDT, CDR2 YYEEEE. V trimming: 4 bases; J trimming: 4 bases; junction bases outside the gene matches: 8. In DNA form, the CDR3 reads TGTGCCAGCAGCGCCGGGACAGGGGGCGCGGGCACTGAAGCTTTCTTT. Protein: CASSAGTGGAGTEAFF.

The V and J genes are TRBV15 and TRBJ2-7; tentative D call: TRBD2 (6 bases). There are 14 residues in the CDR3. V was shortened by 4 bases and J by 1 base, with 11 bases between the two germline ends. Germline CDR1 LNHNV, CDR2 YYDKDF (reference sequence). CDR3 nucleotides: TGTGCCACCAGCACGGGACTTGGTTCCTACGAGCAGTACTTC. Amino acids: CATSTGLGSYEQYF.

This clone has a handful of counts. The CDR3 DNA follows: TGCAGCGTTGTAGGCAGCGGTTTCCCCGTTTACAATGAGCAGTTCTTC. As protein: CSVVGSGFPVYNEQFF. The chain employs TRBV29-1 and TRBJ2-1; possibly TRBD2 for D (5 bases). The length of the CDR3 is 16 residues. CDR1 and CDR2 (germline): SQVTM, ANQGSEA. With 4 bases removed from V and 4 bases from J, the gap between germline ends came to 20 bases.

V and J are TRBV7-9 and TRBJ1-4; D is perhaps TRBD1 (6 bases). This CDR3 has 14 residues. The germline gives CDR1 SEHNR, CDR2 FQNEAQ (reference sequence). V was cut by 4 bases and J by 3 bases, with 9 bases left in between. In nucleotides, the CDR3 is TGTGCCAGCAGCTCACAGGGACCTAATGAAAAACTGTTTTTT. It yields the protein CASSSQGPNEKLFF.

The chain couples TRBV19 to TRBJ2-7, with 9 bases aligning to TRBD1. The CDR3 runs 15 residues. The germline V gene has CDR1 LNHDA and CDR2 SQIVND (reference sequence). The V gene end was trimmed by 5 bases and the J gene end by 4 bases; junction bases not matched to a gene: 9. DNA for the CDR3: TGTGCCAGTAGTCCCATGGGACAGGGAGGGTACGAGCAGTACTTC. Its translation is CASSPMGQGGYEQYF. Drawing the rest from reference TRBV19 and TRBJ2-7, the complete variable domain is DGGITQSPKYLFRKEGQNVTLSCEQNLNHDAMYWYRQDPGQGLRLIYYSQIVNDFQKGDIAEGYSVSREKKESFPLTVTSAQKNPTAFYLCASSPMGQGGYEQYFGPGTRLTVT.

Only a few counts were recorded for this clone. V usage is TRBV6-4 and J usage is TRBJ2-6; 7 nucleotides align to TRBD2. There are 15 residues in the CDR3. Germline CDR1 is MRHNA and CDR2 is SNTAGT. The junction had 2 bases not matched to a gene; V was cut back by 6 bases and J by 0 bases. CDR3 sequence reads: CASSREGSGANVLTF. The CDR3 bases are TGTGCCAGCAGCAGGGAGGGCTCTGGGGCCAACGTCCTGACTTTC.

The chain uses TRBV27 and TRBJ1-1; D possibly corresponds to TRBD1 (6 bases). From germline, CDR1 is MNHEY and CDR2 SMNVEV (reference sequence). The CDR3 runs 17 residues. V was trimmed by 6 bases and J by 3 bases, leaving 23 bases between them. The CDR3 loop is CASRSPGGKGQDTEAFF. CDR3 nucleotides: TGTGCCAGCAGATCACCGGGGGGGAAGGGACAAGACACTGAAGCTTTCTTT.

The chain carries TRBV6-4 and TRBJ2-2, with 12 bases that match TRBD1. The CDR3 is made up of 15 amino acids. The trim removed 3 bases at V and 7 bases at J, leaving 3 bases unmatched. Germline assignment: CDR1 MRHNA and CDR2 SNTAGT. The CDR3: CASSDGTGGGGELFF. CDR3 bases: TGTGCCAGCAGTGATGGGACAGGGGGCGGCGGGGAGCTGTTTTTT.

This clone was counted a few times. This sequence joins TRBV4-2 and TRBJ1-2, with TRBD1 matching 7 bases. The CDR3 loop spans 16 amino acids. The ends lost 1 base at V and 4 bases at J; junction bases unmatched: 9. From germline, CDR1 is LGHNA and CDR2 YNFKEQ. The CDR3 is CASSQAPTGLTYGYTF. For the CDR3, the DNA is TGTGCCAGCAGCCAAGCCCCGACAGGGTTAACCTATGGCTACACCTTC.

This chain uses TRBV5-1 with TRBJ1-2, with 11 nucleotides matching TRBD1. The V segment lost 4 bases and the J segment 6 bases; nucleotides outside the gene matches: 8. CDR3 length: 15 residues. Germline CDR1 SGHRS, CDR2 YFSETQ. The CDR3 loop is CASSPGTGGQHGYTF. Written as DNA, the CDR3 is TGCGCCAGCAGCCCGGGGACAGGGGGTCAGCATGGCTACACCTTC.

The chain is built from TRBV19 and TRBJ1-2; 9 bases map to TRBD1. The CDR3 is 17 residues long. CDR1 LNHDA and CDR2 SQIVND come from the germline V gene (reference sequence). The V segment lost 3 bases and the J segment 4 bases; nucleotides outside the gene matches: 12. The CDR3 DNA sequence: TGTGCCAGTAGTATTTTGATCGGGACAGGGACGGTCTATGGCTACACCTTC. This gives the protein CASSILIGTGTVYGYTF.

V is TRBV7-2 and J is TRBJ2-7, with 12 bases lining up with TRBD2. The CDR3 contains 15 residues. With V trimmed by 2 bases and J by 4 bases, 3 bases remained unmatched. Germline CDR1 and CDR2: SGHTA and FQGNSA. The CDR3 spells CASSLRTSGMYEQYF. The DNA of the CDR3 is TGTGCCAGCAGCTTACGGACTAGCGGGATGTACGAGCAGTACTTC.

The genes are TRBV10-3 and TRBJ1-3; TRBD1 matches at 8 bases. The germline V gene has CDR1 ENHRY and CDR2 SYGVKD. After removal of 3 bases from V and 4 bases from J, the junction contained 5 bases not matched to a gene. This CDR3 region has 15 residues. The CDR3 reads CAISDTGGRGNTIYF. The CDR3 nucleotides are TGTGCCATCAGTGACACAGGGGGAAGAGGAAACACCATATATTTT.